This is a list of T cell receptor beta chains from one sample in a study of regulatory T cells in long-lasting Graves disease. MiXCR, run by TCRdb on the multiplex PCR reads, gives a single entry per CDR3 protein. The sample holds hundreds of thousands of distinct CDR3 sequences, over 15% seen once. This sample also appeared in a second study, on T cells in Graves' hyperthyroidism and ophthalmopathy.

The sample in question was peripheral blood mononuclear cells (PBMCs), obtained at new diagnosis, from a patient treated with antithyroid drugs. The receptors were gathered from a man aged 35 to 55 with Graves disease. CDR3s include the opening cysteine and the closing phenylalanine or tryptophan. The D gene is left open where the match is weak. Some rows mark clone size as missing; the rest say once, few, many or name a class of expanded clone.

>-|TRBV2|TRBJ1-1|-
CASTHGPGRDHTEAFF
TGTGCCAGCACTCACGGCCCGGGCAGAGACCACACTGAAGCTTTCTTT
>few|TRBV2|TRBJ1-6|-
CASSEDGNSPLHF
TGTGCCAGCAGTGAAGACGGTAATTCACCCCTCCACTTT
>many|TRBV5-1|TRBJ2-5|TRBD1
CASSLTRSQGKETQYF
TGCGCCAGCAGCTTGACCCGGTCACAGGGGAAAGAGACCCAGTACTTC
>many|TRBV5-1|TRBJ1-1|TRBD1
CASSFNGQGVDTEAFF
TGCGCCAGCAGCTTCAACGGACAGGGGGTAGATACTGAAGCTTTCTTT
>few|TRBV20-1|TRBJ1-4|-
CSARWGTNEKLFF
TGCAGTGCTAGGTGGGGGACTAATGAAAAACTGTTTTTT
>-|TRBV27|TRBJ2-7|-
CASSLRPLWGANHEQYF
TGTGCCAGCAGCCTACGGCCCCTGTGGGGGGCCAACCACGAGCAGTACTTC
>few|TRBV19|TRBJ1-5|-
CASRIGGSNQPQHF
TGTGCCAGTAGGATCGGGGGTAGCAATCAGCCCCAGCATTTT
>many|TRBV6-1|TRBJ2-1|TRBD1
CASNIAGTGVYNEQFF
TGTGCCAGCAATATCGCCGGGACAGGGGTCTACAATGAGCAGTTCTTC
>many|TRBV29-1|TRBJ1-5|-
CSVVWGLGQPQHF
TGCAGCGTTGTTTGGGGGCTCGGTCAGCCCCAGCATTTT
>-|TRBV20-1|TRBJ1-4|-
CSARVRFGGEKLFF
TGCAGTGCTAGAGTTCGTTTTGGGGGAGAAAAACTGTTTTTT
>many|TRBV5-1|TRBJ1-1|-
CASSFSGVEAFF
TGCGCCAGCAGCTTTTCGGGGGTTGAAGCTTTCTTT
>many|TRBV18|TRBJ1-4|TRBD1
CASSTGQGAEKLFF
TGTGCCAGCTCAACCGGACAGGGGGCAGAGAAACTGTTTTTT
>few|TRBV19|TRBJ2-7|TRBD2
CASSLTSGISYEQYF
TGTGCCAGTAGCTTGACTAGCGGCATATCCTACGAGCAGTACTTC
>-|TRBV5-1|TRBJ2-5|TRBD2
CASGTSGGGQETQYF
TGCGCCAGCGGGACTAGCGGGGGAGGTCAAGAGACCCAGTACTTC
>-|TRBV9|TRBJ2-2|-
CASSVVGTGELFF
TGTGCCAGCAGCGTCGTCGGCACCGGGGAGCTGTTTTTT
>many|TRBV3-1|TRBJ2-5|-
CASSQDKEAQYF
TGTGCCAGCAGCCAAGATAAAGAGGCCCAGTACTTC
>many|TRBV20-1|TRBJ1-3|TRBD1
CGVTGAGNTIYF
TGCGGGGTTACAGGGGCTGGAAACACCATATATTTT
>few|TRBV6-1|TRBJ2-7|-
CASSPDAYEQYF
TGTGCCAGCAGTCCGGATGCCTACGAGCAGTACTTC
>many|TRBV20-1|TRBJ1-6|-
CSAAGNSPLHF
TGCAGTGCTGCAGGGAATTCACCCCTCCACTTT
>many|TRBV9|TRBJ2-1|-
CASSVEGSPINEQFF
TGTGCCAGCAGCGTAGAGGGCTCCCCTATCAATGAGCAGTTCTTC
>-|TRBV6-9|TRBJ1-1|TRBD1
CASSFPTGLTEAFF
TGTGCCAGCAGTTTCCCGACAGGGCTCACTGAAGCTTTCTTT
>once|TRBV28|TRBJ2-7|TRBD2
CASSPLTSGASYEQYF
TGTGCCAGCAGTCCCTTGACTAGCGGAGCCAGCTACGAGCAGTACTTC
>many|TRBV6-1|TRBJ1-5|-
CASYALGNRQPQHF
TGTGCCAGCTACGCCCTGGGGAATCGTCAGCCCCAGCATTTT
>few|TRBV29-1|TRBJ2-2|-
CSARRNTGELFF
TGCAGCGCCCGACGGAACACCGGGGAGCTGTTTTTT
>many|TRBV12-3/TRBV12-4|TRBJ2-1|TRBD1
CASKQGAAVYNEQFF
TGTGCCAGCAAACAGGGGGCGGCGGTTTACAATGAGCAGTTCTTC
>-|TRBV6-5|TRBJ1-6|-
CASSYSTGGHNSPLHF
TGTGCCAGCAGTTACTCTACGGGGGGGCATAATTCACCCCTCCACTTT
>many|TRBV30|TRBJ2-5|-
CAMEGAAKGTQYF
TGTGCCATGGAGGGGGCCGCCAAAGGCACCCAGTACTTC
>few|TRBV4-1|TRBJ2-2|-
CASSQVFLYGGHSTGELFF
TGCGCCAGCAGCCAAGTATTTCTATATGGGGGACACTCAACCGGGGAGCTGTTTTTT
>many|TRBV28|TRBJ2-5|-
CASSPIGPGETQYF
TGTGCCAGCAGTCCTATAGGACCTGGAGAGACCCAGTACTTC
>many|TRBV24-1|TRBJ1-5|-
CATSDSVQPQHF
TGTGCCACCAGTGACAGTGTTCAGCCCCAGCATTTT
>many|TRBV2|TRBJ2-2|TRBD1
CASSPWDRHTGELFF
TGTGCCAGCAGTCCTTGGGACAGGCACACCGGGGAGCTGTTTTTT
>few|TRBV20-1|TRBJ1-5|-
CSARSSGRRDQPQHF
TGCAGTGCTAGGAGCTCGGGGCGGAGGGATCAGCCCCAGCATTTT
>-|TRBV11-3|TRBJ2-2|TRBD1
CASSLEGQATGELFF
TGTGCCAGCAGCTTAGAGGGACAGGCCACCGGGGAGCTGTTTTTT
>many|TRBV2|TRBJ1-1|-
CASSDYMNTEAFF
TGTGCCAGCAGTGACTACATGAACACTGAAGCTTTCTTT
>few|TRBV6-2/TRBV6-3|TRBJ2-7|-
CASSYRQFYEQYF
TGTGCCAGCAGTTACAGACAGTTTTACGAGCAGTACTTC
>-|TRBV9|TRBJ2-7|-
CASSPSRWPGEQYF
TGTGCCAGCAGCCCGTCGCGATGGCCGGGGGAGCAGTACTTC
>many|TRBV2|TRBJ1-1|-
CASKIRRGSGTEAFF
TGTGCCAGCAAAATAAGGAGGGGAAGCGGCACTGAAGCTTTCTTT
>-|TRBV18|TRBJ2-6|-
CTSSPSETGANVLTF
TGTACCAGCTCACCGTCGGAAACCGGGGCCAACGTCCTGACTTTC
>many|TRBV20-1|TRBJ2-7|-
CSARDLGDWGLGEQYF
TGCAGTGCTAGAGATCTCGGGGATTGGGGACTTGGAGAGCAGTACTTC
>many|TRBV11-2|TRBJ2-7|-
CASSLGGVTATYEQYF
TGTGCCAGCAGCTTAGGTGGGGTCACAGCCACCTACGAGCAGTACTTC
>many|TRBV20-1|TRBJ1-6|TRBD1
CSARRGDRSYNSPLHF
TGCAGTGCTAGACGTGGGGACAGGTCTTATAATTCACCCCTCCACTTT
>few|TRBV5-4|TRBJ2-1|TRBD1
CASSLQGALRIEQFF
TGTGCCAGCAGCTTGCAGGGGGCCCTTAGAATTGAGCAGTTCTTC
>many|TRBV13|TRBJ2-3|-
CASSYTATDTQYF
TGTGCCAGCAGCTACACGGCCACAGATACGCAGTATTTT
>few|TRBV5-4|TRBJ2-7|TRBD2
CASSLLAGGLIYEQYF
TGTGCCAGCAGCCTTCTAGCGGGGGGTTTGATTTACGAGCAGTACTTC
>-|TRBV20-1|TRBJ2-5|TRBD2
CSARIVGGGVFETQYF
TGCAGTGCTCGGATAGTCGGGGGGGGGGTTTTCGAGACCCAGTACTTC
>few|TRBV5-1|TRBJ1-2|-
CASSFYPNYGYTF
TGCGCCAGCAGCTTCTACCCTAACTATGGCTACACCTTC
>many|TRBV7-6|TRBJ1-4|-
CASSLRALARGNEKLFF
TGTGCCAGCAGCTTAAGAGCTCTGGCCCGGGGTAATGAAAAACTGTTTTTT
>few|TRBV5-1|TRBJ2-2|TRBD1
CASSIRGQGLSTGELFF
TGCGCCAGCAGCATCAGAGGACAGGGGCTTTCCACCGGGGAGCTGTTTTTT